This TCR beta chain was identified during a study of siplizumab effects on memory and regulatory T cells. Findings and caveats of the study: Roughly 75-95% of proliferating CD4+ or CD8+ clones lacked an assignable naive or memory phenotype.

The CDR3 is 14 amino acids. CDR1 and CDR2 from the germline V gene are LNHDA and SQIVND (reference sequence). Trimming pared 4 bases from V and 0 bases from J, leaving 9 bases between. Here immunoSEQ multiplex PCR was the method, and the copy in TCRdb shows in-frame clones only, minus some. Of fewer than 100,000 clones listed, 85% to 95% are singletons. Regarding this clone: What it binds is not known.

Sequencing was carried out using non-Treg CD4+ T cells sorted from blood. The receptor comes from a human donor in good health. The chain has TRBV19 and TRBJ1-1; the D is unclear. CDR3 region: CASSTGRMNTEAFF. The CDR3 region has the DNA TGTGCCAGTAGTACGGGTAGGATGAACACTGAAGCTTTCTTT.